Listed here are 8 T cell receptor beta chains from one sample, sequenced in a study of T cells in Graves' hyperthyroidism and ophthalmopathy. RNA transcripts yielded amplified TCR beta CDR3 regions. An initial round of RT-PCR targeting the TCR CDR3 relied on the HTBI primer set. One entry per CDR3 protein results from TCRdb running MiXCR on the multiplex PCR reads. The table lists some 600,000 distinct CDR3 sequences, approximately 14% of them singletons, with more than 4.5% in the top ten. The sample comprised blood. These receptors were taken from a woman in her 30s with Graves' hyperthyroidism that later progressed to Graves' ophthalmopathy.

This clonotype was counted between two and nine times. The junction shows a germline mismatch at one end, possibly a read error. This rearrangement joins TRBV12-3 or TRBV12-4 to TRBJ2-7, with 9 nucleotides matching TRBD1. The CDR3 length is 15 residues. CDR3 coding DNA: TGTGCCAGCAGGGGGGACAGGGACATGACCTACGGGCAGTACTTC. Amino acids: CASRGDRDMTYGQYF.

Details on this clonotype: Just one base apart from a much larger clone, this may be a read error. The V gene is TRBV11-2, the J gene TRBJ2-2, with D possibly being TRBD2 (5 bases). This CDR3 is built from 15 residues. Germline lookup yields CDR1 SGHAT and CDR2 FQNNGV. In DNA form, the CDR3 reads TGTGCCAGCAGCTTCAGGACTGGAAACACCGGGGAGCTGCTTTTT. Translating it yields CASSFRTGNTGELLF. Together with reference TRBV11-2 and TRBJ2-2, the CDR3 gives the full variable domain: EAGVAQSPRYKIIEKRQSVAFWCNPISGHATLYWYQQILGQGPKLLIQFQNNGVVDDSQLPKDRFSAERLKGVDSTLKIQPAKLEDSAVYLCASSFRTGNTGELLFGEGSRLTVL.

This clonotype is a singleton in its sample. The chain joins TRBV19 to TRBJ1-3; the D gene is possibly TRBD1 (5 bases). In germline, CDR1 is LNHDA, CDR2 SQIVND (reference sequence). The V end was cut by 5 bases, the J end by 2 bases, with 19 bases between. This CDR3 comprises 17 residues. DNA for the CDR3: TGTGCCAGTAGTCCCCGGACAAAGGAAAGGGCTGGAAACACCATATATTTT. The encoded protein is CASSPRTKERAGNTIYF.

Many counts were recorded for this clonotype. The gene calls are TRBV15 and TRBJ2-2, with 8 bases identical to TRBD2. J was trimmed by 1 base and V by 3 bases; bases with no gene match: 4. The CDR3 totals 16 residues. Germline V gives CDR1 LNHNV, CDR2 YYDKDF (reference sequence). The DNA for the CDR3 is TGTGCCACCAGCAGTGTTAGCGGGGAGAACACCGGGGAGCTGTTTTTT. It is translated as CATSSVSGENTGELFF.

This chain uses TRBV25-1 with TRBJ2-3; no definite D call. Between the trimmed V and J ends, which lost 1 base and 0 bases, there was a span of 8 bases. Germline V lookup: CDR1 MGHDK, CDR2 SYGVNS. This CDR3 region has 15 residues. The CDR3 is CASSEFVGSTDTQYF. In DNA, the CDR3 is TGTGCCAGCAGTGAATTTGTCGGGAGCACAGATACGCAGTATTTT.

V and J are TRBV5-8 and TRBJ1-1; the match to TRBD1 covers 8 bases. V was clipped by 6 bases and J by 8 bases; unmatched bases: 12. The CDR3 has 14 residues. The germline V gene encodes CDR1 SGHTS and CDR2 YDEGEE. CDR3 sequence reads: CASTNGQGEVEAFF. DNA for the CDR3: TGTGCCAGCACCAATGGACAGGGAGAGGTAGAAGCTTTCTTT.

The rearrangement uses TRBV10-2 and TRBJ1-1; D is unclear. The CDR3 runs to 14 residues. The germline V gene has CDR1 WSHSY and CDR2 SAAADI. V lost 5 bases and J 2 bases, leaving 12 bases between the germline ends. CDR3 loop: CASSSPSENTEAFF. Written as DNA, the CDR3 is TGCGCCAGCAGTTCCCCCTCCGAAAACACTGAAGCTTTCTTT.

The chain links TRBV27 to TRBJ2-5; 7 nucleotides match TRBD1. Germline assignment: CDR1 MNHEY and CDR2 SMNVEV (reference sequence). V gave up 4 bases and J gave up 1 base; unmatched junction bases: 0. The CDR3 has 13 amino acids. The CDR3 here is CASSYRGQETQYF. The CDR3 DNA reads TGTGCCAGCAGTTACAGGGGCCAAGAGACCCAGTACTTC.